Listed here is a single T cell receptor beta chain. Its antigen is unidentified. Using a J-beta primer mix together with a sample-barcoded 5' primer, a second PCR was run for about 6 to 11 cycles. Using its own MiXCR run on the 5' RACE reads, TCRdb lists one record per CDR3 protein. The data contain some 860,000 distinct CDR3 sequences, 56% of them seen just once; the ten biggest clones take up roughly 25%. This record comes from a study of blood T cells in healthy people across ages. Whole-study results and caveats: Across the age range, TCR beta diversity per million T cells fell in a roughly linear way.

The receptor comes from a man aged 40-49 years in good health. Sample: blood.

The CDR3 DNA reads as TGCAGTGCTAGAGCGTCTACCAAAAACATTCAGTACTTC. It yields the protein CSARASTKNIQYF. The chain has TRBV20-1 and TRBJ2-4; D call uncertain. Per germline, CDR1 DFQATT and CDR2 SNEGSKA (reference sequence). V dropped 1 base and J dropped 2 bases, with 6 bases sitting between them. The CDR3 runs 13 residues.